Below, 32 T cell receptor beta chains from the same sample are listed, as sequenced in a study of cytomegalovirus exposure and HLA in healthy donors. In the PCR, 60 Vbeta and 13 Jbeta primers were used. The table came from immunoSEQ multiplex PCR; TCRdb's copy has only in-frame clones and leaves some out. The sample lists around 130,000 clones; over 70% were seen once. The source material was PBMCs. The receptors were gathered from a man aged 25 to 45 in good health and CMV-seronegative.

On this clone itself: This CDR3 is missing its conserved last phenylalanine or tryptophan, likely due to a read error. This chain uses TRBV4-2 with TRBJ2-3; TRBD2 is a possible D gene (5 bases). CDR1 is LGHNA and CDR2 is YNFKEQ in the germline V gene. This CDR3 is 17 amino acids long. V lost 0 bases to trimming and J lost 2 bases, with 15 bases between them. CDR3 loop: CASSQDRSTTFTDTQYV. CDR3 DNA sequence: TGTGCCAGCAGCCAAGATCGATCGACTACCTTCACAGATACGCAGTATGTT.

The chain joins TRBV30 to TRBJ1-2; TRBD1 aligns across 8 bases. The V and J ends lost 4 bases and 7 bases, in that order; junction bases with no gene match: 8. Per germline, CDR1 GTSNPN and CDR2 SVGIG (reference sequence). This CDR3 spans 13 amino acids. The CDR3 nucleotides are TGTGCCTGGAATTCTGGTCAGGGGGCTGGCTACACCTTC. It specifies CAWNSGQGAGYTF.

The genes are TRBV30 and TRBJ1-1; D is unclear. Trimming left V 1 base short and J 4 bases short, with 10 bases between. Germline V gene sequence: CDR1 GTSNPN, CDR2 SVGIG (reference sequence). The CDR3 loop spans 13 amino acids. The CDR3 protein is CAWSDGTGTEAFF. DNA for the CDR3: TGTGCCTGGAGTGACGGTACCGGCACTGAAGCTTTCTTT.

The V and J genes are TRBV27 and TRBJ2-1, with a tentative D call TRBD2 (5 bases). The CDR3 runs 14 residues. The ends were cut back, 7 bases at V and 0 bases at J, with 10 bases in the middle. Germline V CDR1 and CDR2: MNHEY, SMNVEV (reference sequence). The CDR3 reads CASMRLNSYNEQFF. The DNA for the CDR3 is TGTGCCAGCATGAGACTAAACTCCTACAATGAGCAGTTCTTC.

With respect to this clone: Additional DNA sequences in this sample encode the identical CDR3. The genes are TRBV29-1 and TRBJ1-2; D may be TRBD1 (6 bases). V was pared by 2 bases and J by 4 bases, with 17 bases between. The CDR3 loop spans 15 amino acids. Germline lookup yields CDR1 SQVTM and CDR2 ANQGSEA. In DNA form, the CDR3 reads TGCAGCGTTGAAAAGGGGGGGGCTGGGGCCTATGGCTACACCTTC. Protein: CSVEKGGAGAYGYTF.

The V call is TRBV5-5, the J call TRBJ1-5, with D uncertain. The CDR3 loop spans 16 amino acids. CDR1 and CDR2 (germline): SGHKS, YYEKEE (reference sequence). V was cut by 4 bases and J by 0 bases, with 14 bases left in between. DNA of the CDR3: TGTGCCAGCAGCGAGGGATCCCGAGTTAGCAATCAGCCCCAGCATTTT. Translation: CASSEGSRVSNQPQHF.

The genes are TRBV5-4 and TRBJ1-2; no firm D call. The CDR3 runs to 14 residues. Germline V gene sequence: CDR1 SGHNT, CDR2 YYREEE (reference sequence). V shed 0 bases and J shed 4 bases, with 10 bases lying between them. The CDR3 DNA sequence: TGTGCCAGCAGCTTGGGTCTCTCCCCCTATGGCTACACCTTC. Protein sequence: CASSLGLSPYGYTF.

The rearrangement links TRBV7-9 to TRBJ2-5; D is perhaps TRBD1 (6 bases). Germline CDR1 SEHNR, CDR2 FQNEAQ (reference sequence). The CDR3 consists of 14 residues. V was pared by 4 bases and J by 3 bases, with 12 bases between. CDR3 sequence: CASSSRGEEETQYF. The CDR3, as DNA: TGTGCCAGCAGCTCCAGGGGCGAGGAAGAGACCCAGTACTTC.

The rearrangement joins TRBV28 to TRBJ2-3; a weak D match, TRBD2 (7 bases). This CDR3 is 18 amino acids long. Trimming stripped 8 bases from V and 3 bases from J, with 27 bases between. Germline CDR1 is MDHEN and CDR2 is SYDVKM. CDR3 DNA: TGTGCCAGCCGGGGGGCGTTCCGTCCCGCAACACCAACAGATACGCAGTATTTT. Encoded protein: CASRGAFRPATPTDTQYF.

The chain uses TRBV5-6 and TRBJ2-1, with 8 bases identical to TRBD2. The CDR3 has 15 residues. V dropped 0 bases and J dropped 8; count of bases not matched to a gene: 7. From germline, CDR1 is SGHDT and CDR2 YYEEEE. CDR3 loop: CASSLVTSGSHEQFF. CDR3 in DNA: TGTGCCAGCAGCTTGGTTACTAGCGGTTCGCATGAGCAGTTCTTC.

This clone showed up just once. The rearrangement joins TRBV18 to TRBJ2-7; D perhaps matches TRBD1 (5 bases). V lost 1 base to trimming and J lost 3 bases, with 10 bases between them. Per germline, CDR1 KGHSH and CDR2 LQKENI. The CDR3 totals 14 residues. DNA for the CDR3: TGTGCCAGCTCACCACAGGGGTCGGGCTACGAGCAGTACTTC. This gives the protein CASSPQGSGYEQYF.

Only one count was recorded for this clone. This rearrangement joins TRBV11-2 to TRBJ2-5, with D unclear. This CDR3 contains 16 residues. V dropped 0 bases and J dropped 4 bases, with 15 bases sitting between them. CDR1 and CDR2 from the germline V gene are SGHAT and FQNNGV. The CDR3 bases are TGTGCCAGCAGCTTAGATGGCGAGAGTCGGAGAGAGACCCAGTACTTC. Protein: CASSLDGESRRETQYF.

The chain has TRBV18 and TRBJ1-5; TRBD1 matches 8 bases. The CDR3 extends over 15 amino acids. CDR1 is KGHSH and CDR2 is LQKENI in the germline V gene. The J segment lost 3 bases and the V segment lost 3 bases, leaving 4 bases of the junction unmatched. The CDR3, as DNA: TGTGCCAGCTCACCGGGACAGGACTACAATCAGCCCCAGCATTTT. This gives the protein CASSPGQDYNQPQHF.

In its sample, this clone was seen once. CDR3 bases: TGTGCCAGCGTTTGGACTAGCGGTAACACCGGGGAGCTGTTTTTT. This codes for CASVWTSGNTGELFF. The chain employs TRBV7-8 and TRBJ2-2; 10 bases map to TRBD2. The CDR3 has 15 residues. Losses at the gene ends were 8 bases for V and 2 bases for J; bases not matched to a gene: 5. Germline CDR1 SGHVS, CDR2 FQNEAQ. The variable domain in full, completed from reference TRBV7-8 and TRBJ2-2, reads GAGVSQSPRYKVAKRGQDVALRCDPISGHVSLFWYQQALGQGPEFLTYFQNEAQLDKSGLPSDRFFAERPEGSVSTLKIQRTQQEDSAVYLCASVWTSGNTGELFFGEGSRLTVL.

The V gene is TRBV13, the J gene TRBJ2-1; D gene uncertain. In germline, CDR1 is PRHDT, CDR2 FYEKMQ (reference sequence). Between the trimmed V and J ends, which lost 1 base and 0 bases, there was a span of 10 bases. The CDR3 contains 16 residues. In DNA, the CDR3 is TGTGCCAGCAGCTTAGAAGGCTACAGCTCCTACAATGAGCAGTTCTTC. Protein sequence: CASSLEGYSSYNEQFF.

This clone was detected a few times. The CDR3, as DNA: TGTGCCAGCATCGCCAGACTAGCGGGTAACACCGGGGAGCTGTTTTTT. It yields the protein CASIARLAGNTGELFF. The V and J genes are TRBV5-6 and TRBJ2-2; 10 nucleotides align to TRBD2. From germline, CDR1 is SGHDT and CDR2 YYEEEE. V trimming: 6 bases; J trimming: 2 bases; junction bases outside the gene matches: 7. This CDR3 is built from 16 residues. Using reference TRBV5-6 and TRBJ2-2 for the parts outside the CDR3, the full variable domain is DAGVTQSPTHLIKTRGQQVTLRCSPKSGHDTVSWYQQALGQGPQFIFQYYEEEERQRGNFPDRFSGHQFPNYSSELNVNALLLGDSALYLCASIARLAGNTGELFFGEGSRLTVL.

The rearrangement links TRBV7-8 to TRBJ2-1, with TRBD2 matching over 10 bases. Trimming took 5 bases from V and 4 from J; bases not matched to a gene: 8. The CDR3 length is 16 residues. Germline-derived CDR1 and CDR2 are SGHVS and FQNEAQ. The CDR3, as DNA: TGTGCCAGCAGCCAGAGGCTAGCGGGAGATTACAATGAGCAGTTCTTC. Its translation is CASSQRLAGDYNEQFF. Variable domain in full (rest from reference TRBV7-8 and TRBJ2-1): GAGVSQSPRYKVAKRGQDVALRCDPISGHVSLFWYQQALGQGPEFLTYFQNEAQLDKSGLPSDRFFAERPEGSVSTLKIQRTQQEDSAVYLCASSQRLAGDYNEQFFGPGTRLTVL.

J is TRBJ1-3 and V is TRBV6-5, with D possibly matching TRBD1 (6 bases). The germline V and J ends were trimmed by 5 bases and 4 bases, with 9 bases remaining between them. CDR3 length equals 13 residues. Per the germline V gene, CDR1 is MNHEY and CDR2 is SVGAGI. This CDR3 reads CASSQGLGNTIYF. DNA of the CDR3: TGTGCCAGCAGTCAGGGGTTAGGAAACACCATATATTTT.

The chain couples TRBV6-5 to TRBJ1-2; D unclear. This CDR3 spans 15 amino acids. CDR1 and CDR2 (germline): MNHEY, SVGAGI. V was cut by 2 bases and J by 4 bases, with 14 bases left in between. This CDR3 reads CASSYEATQGYGYTF. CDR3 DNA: TGTGCCAGCAGTTACGAGGCGACTCAAGGCTATGGCTACACCTTC.

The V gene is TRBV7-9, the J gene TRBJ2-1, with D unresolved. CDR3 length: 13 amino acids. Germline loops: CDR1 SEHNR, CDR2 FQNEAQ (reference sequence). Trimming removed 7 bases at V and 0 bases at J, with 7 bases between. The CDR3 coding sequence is TGTGCCAGCACTCCGGGCTCCTACAATGAGCAGTTCTTC. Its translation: CASTPGSYNEQFF.

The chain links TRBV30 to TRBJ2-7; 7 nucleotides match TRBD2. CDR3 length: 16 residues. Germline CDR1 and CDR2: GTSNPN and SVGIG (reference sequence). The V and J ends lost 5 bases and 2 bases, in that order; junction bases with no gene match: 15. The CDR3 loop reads CAWGPGGSGPAYEQYF. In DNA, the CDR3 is TGTGCCTGGGGGCCTGGGGGTAGCGGGCCCGCCTACGAGCAGTACTTC.

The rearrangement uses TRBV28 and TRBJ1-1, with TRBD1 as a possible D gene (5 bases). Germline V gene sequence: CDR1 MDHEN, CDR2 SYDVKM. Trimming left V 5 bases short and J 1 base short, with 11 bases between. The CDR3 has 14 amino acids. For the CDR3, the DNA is TGTGCCAGCAGTGTGACAGCGGGGAACACTGAAGCTTTCTTT. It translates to CASSVTAGNTEAFF.

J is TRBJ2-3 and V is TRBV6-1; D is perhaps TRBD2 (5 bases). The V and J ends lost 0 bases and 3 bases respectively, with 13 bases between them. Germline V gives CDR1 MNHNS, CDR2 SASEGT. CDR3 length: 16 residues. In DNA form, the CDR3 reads TGTGCCAGCAGTGAAGCTCTTACTCCGGGGACAGATACGCAGTATTTT. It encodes CASSEALTPGTDTQYF.

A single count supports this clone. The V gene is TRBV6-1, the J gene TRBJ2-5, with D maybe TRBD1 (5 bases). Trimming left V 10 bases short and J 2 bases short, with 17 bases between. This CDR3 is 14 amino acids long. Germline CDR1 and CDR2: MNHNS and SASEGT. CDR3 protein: CATGIRAMQETQYF. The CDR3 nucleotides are TGTGCCACCGGAATCAGGGCGATGCAAGAGACCCAGTACTTC.

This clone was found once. The CDR3 DNA reads as TGTGCCAGCAGCCCTCAGGTGGGGAGCGAGCAGTACTTC. It specifies CASSPQVGSEQYF. The chain couples TRBV11-2 to TRBJ2-7; D is perhaps TRBD2 (5 bases). The V gene's germline CDR1 is SGHAT and CDR2 FQNNGV. Deletions cut 5 bases from V and 6 bases from J, with 14 bases between. This CDR3 is 13 amino acids long.

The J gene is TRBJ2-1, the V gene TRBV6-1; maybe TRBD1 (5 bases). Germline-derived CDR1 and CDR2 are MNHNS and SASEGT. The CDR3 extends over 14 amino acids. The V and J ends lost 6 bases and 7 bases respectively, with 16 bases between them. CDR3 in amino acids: CASSRALDGNEQFF. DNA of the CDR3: TGTGCCAGCAGCAGGGCACTCGACGGAAATGAGCAGTTCTTC.

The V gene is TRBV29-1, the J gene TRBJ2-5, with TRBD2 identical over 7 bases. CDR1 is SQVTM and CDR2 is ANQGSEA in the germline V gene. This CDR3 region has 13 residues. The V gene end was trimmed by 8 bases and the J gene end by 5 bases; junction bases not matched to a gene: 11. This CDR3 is CSFRGSPWETQYF. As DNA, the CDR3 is TGCAGCTTTCGCGGGAGCCCGTGGGAGACCCAGTACTTC.

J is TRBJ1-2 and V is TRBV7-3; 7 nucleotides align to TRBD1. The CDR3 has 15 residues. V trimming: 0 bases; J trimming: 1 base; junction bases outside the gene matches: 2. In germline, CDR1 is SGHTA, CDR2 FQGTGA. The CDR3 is CASSLTGGSNYGYTF. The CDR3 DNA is TGTGCCAGCAGCTTAACAGGGGGCAGTAACTATGGCTACACCTTC. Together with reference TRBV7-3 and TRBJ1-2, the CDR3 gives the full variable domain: GAGVSQTPSNKVTEKGKYVELRCDPISGHTALYWYRQSLGQGPEFLIYFQGTGAADDSGLPNDRFFAVRPEGSVSTLKIQRTERGDSAVYLCASSLTGGSNYGYTFGSGTRLTVV.

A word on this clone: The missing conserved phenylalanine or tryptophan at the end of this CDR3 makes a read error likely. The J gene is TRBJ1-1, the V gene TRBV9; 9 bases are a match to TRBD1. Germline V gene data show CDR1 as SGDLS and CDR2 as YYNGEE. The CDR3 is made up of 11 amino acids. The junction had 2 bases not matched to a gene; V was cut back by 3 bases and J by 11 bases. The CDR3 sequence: CASSAGTGAFV. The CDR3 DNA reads TGTGCCAGCAGCGCCGGGACAGGGGCTTTCGTT.

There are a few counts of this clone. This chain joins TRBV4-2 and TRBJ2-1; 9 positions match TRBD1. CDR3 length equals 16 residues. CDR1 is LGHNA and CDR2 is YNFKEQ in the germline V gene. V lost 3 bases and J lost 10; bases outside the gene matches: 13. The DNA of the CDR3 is TGTGCCAGCAGCCAGCCCGACAGGGGGGTATCGGGGGAGCAGTTCTTC. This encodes CASSQPDRGVSGEQFF.

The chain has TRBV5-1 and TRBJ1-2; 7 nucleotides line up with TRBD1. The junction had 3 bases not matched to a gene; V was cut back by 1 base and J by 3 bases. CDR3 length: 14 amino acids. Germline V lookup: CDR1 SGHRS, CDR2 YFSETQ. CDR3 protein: CASSLYRGDYGYTF. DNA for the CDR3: TGCGCCAGCAGCTTGTACAGGGGTGACTATGGCTACACCTTC. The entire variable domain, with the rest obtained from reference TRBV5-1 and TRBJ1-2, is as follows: KAGVTQTPRYLIKTRGQQVTLSCSPISGHRSVSWYQQTPGQGLQFLFEYFSETQRNKGNFPGRFSGRQFSNSRSEMNVSTLELGDSALYLCASSLYRGDYGYTFGSGTRLTVV.

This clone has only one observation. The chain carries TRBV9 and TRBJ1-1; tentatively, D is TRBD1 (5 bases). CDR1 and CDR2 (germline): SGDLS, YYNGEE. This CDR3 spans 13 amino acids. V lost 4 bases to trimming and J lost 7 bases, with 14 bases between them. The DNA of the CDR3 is TGTGCCAGCAGCCCTAGGGGATACGGTGAAGCTTTCTTT. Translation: CASSPRGYGEAFF.